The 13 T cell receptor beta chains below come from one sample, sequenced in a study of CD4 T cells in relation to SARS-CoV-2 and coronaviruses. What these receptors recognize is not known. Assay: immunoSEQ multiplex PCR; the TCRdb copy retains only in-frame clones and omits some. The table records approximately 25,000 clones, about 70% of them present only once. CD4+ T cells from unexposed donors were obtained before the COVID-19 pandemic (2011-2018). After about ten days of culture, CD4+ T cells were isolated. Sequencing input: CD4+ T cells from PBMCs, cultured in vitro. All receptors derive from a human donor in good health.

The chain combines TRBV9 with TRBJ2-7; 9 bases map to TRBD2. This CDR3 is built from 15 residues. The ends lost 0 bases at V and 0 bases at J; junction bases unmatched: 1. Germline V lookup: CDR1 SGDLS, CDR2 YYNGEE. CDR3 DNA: TGTGCCAGCAGCGTAGGACTAGCGGACTCCTACGAGCAGTACTTC. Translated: CASSVGLADSYEQYF. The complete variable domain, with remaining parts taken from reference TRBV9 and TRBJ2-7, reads DSGVTQTPKHLITATGQRVTLRCSPRSGDLSVYWYQQSLDQGLQFLIQYYNGEERAKGNILERFSAQQFPDLHSELNLSSLELGDSALYFCASSVGLADSYEQYFGPGTRLTVT.

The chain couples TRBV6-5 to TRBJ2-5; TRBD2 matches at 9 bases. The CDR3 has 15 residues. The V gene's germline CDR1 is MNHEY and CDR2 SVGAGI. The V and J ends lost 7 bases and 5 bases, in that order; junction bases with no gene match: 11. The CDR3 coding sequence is TGTGCCAGCACATCCTTGGCGGGAGGGCCGGAGACCCAGTACTTC. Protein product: CASTSLAGGPETQYF.

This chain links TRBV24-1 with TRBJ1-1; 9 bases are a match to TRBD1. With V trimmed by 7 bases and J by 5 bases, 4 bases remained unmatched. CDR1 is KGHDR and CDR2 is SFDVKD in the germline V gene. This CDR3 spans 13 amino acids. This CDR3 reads CATRRQGGTEAFF. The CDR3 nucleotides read TGTGCCACCAGACGACAGGGGGGGACTGAAGCTTTCTTT.

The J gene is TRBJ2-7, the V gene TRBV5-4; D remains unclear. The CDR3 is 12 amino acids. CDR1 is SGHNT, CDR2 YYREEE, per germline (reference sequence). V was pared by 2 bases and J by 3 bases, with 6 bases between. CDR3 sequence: CASSFWGYEQYF. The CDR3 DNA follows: TGTGCCAGCAGCTTTTGGGGCTACGAGCAGTACTTC.

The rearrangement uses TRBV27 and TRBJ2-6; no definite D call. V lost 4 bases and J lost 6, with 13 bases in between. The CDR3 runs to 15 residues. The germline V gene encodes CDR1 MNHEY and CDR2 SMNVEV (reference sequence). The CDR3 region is CASSSHTVKANVLTF. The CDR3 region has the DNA TGTGCCAGCAGTTCCCACACGGTAAAGGCCAACGTCCTGACTTTC.

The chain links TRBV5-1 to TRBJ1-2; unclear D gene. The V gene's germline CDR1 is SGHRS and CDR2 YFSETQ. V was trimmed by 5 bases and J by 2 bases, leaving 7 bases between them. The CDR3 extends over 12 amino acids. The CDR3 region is CASSSGNYGYTF. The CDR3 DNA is TGCGCCAGCAGTAGCGGAAACTATGGCTACACCTTC.

CDR3 bases: TGTGCCAGCTCACCATCGGCAGCAACTAATGAAAAACTGTTTTTT. Residues: CASSPSAATNEKLFF. This chain links TRBV18 with TRBJ1-4; D ambiguous. The CDR3 extends over 15 amino acids. Trimming took off 2 bases at V and 0 bases at J, with 7 bases between the two ends. Germline CDR1 is KGHSH and CDR2 is LQKENI.

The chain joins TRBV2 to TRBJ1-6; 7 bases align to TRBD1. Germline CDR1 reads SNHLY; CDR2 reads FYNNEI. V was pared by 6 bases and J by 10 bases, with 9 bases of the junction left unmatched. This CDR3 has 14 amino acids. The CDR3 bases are TGTGCCAGCAGCGAGGGACAGCTGGGATCACCCCTCCACTTT. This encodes CASSEGQLGSPLHF.

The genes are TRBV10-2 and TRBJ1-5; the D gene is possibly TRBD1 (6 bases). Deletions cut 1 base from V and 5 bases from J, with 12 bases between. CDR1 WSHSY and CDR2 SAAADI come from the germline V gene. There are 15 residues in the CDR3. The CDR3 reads CASSEYRTVYQPQHF. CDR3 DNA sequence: TGCGCCAGCAGTGAGTACAGGACAGTTTATCAGCCCCAGCATTTT.

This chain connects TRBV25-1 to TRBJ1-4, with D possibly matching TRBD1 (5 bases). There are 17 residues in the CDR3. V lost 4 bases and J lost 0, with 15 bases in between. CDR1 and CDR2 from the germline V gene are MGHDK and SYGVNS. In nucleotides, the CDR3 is TGTGCCAGCAGTGCCAGATGGGGGGATCCAACTAATGAAAAACTGTTTTTT. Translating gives CASSARWGDPTNEKLFF.

CDR3 residues: CATSDPGKSYNEQFF. Here the CDR3 DNA reads TGTGCCACCAGTGACCCGGGAAAATCGTACAATGAGCAGTTCTTC. The chain carries TRBV24-1 and TRBJ2-1, with D perhaps TRBD2 (5 bases). CDR1 and CDR2 (germline): KGHDR, SFDVKD. With 4 bases removed from V and 4 bases from J, the gap between germline ends came to 13 bases. The CDR3 length is 15 residues.

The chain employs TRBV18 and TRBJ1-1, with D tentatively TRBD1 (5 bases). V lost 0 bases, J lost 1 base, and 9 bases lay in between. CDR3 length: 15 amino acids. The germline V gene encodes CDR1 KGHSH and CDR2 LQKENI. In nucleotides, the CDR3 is TGTGCCAGCTCACCACCTTTAGACAGGAACACTGAAGCTTTCTTT. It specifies CASSPPLDRNTEAFF.

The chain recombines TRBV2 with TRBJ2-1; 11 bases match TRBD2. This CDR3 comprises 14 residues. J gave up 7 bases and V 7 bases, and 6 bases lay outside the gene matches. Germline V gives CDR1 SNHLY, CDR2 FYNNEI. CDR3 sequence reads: CASILAGGWNEQFF. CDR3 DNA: TGTGCCAGCATCCTAGCGGGAGGTTGGAATGAGCAGTTCTTC.